The 19 T cell receptor beta chains below were found in one sample sequenced in a study of graft-versus-host responses after intestinal transplantation. Method: immunoSEQ multiplex PCR; TCRdb's copy keeps in-frame clones and lacks some. The sample records roughly 99,000 clones, approximately 86% being singletons. What these receptors recognize is not known. The material sequenced was unstimulated CD4+ T cells sorted from spleen or lymph node cells, taken before transplant. Receptor source: a human donor who was the organ donor for an intestinal transplant.

The V and J genes are TRBV5-1 and TRBJ2-1; 13 bases line up with TRBD2. This CDR3 has 15 residues. With 1 base clipped from V and 9 bases from J, the junction kept 4 bases outside the gene matches. Per the germline V gene, CDR1 is SGHRS and CDR2 is YFSETQ. CDR3: CASSLTSGGASEQFF. Here the CDR3 DNA reads TGCGCCAGCAGCTTGACTAGCGGGGGGGCTAGTGAGCAGTTCTTC.

The chain joins TRBV21-1 to TRBJ2-5; TRBD1 reflects the table's D call only, with no check against the DNA. Matching the DNA end better, TRBJ2-7 makes the J call doubtful. TRBV21-1 constitutes a pseudogene. CDR3 size: 15 residues. The CDR3: CASLKGEEGCDEQYF. Written as DNA, the CDR3 is TGTGCCAGCCTCAAGGGGGAAGAAGGGTGCGACGAGCAGTACTTC.

The chain uses TRBV5-4 and TRBJ2-1; D not resolved. CDR1 is SGHNT, CDR2 YYREEE, per germline (reference sequence). Trimming pared 0 bases from V and 7 bases from J, leaving 5 bases between. CDR3 length: 12 amino acids. The CDR3 DNA sequence: TGTGCCAGCAGCTTGGGGGTGAATGAGCAGTTCTTC. Translating it yields CASSLGVNEQFF.

The chain employs TRBV5-4 and TRBJ1-1, with D possibly TRBD1 on 5 matching bases. Trimming shortened V by 3 bases and J by 1 base, and 13 bases separated the two germline ends. CDR1 is SGHNT, CDR2 YYREEE, per germline (reference sequence). The CDR3 runs to 15 residues. The CDR3 bases are TGTGCCAGCAGCTCCGACAGTCCGGGGAACACTGAAGCTTTCTTT. It is translated as CASSSDSPGNTEAFF.

The chain combines TRBV9 with TRBJ1-2, with 7 bases lining up with TRBD1. CDR1 SGDLS and CDR2 YYNGEE come from the germline V gene. Trimming at V came to 4 bases and at J to 4 bases, leaving 10 bases not matched to a gene. This CDR3 has 15 residues. The CDR3 loop reads CASSSSRGLLYGYTF. DNA for the CDR3: TGTGCCAGCAGCTCTTCGAGGGGGCTGCTCTATGGCTACACCTTC.

V is TRBV6-5 and J is TRBJ1-4; 9 nucleotides agree with TRBD1. The V segment lost 7 bases and the J segment 8 bases; nucleotides outside the gene matches: 8. Germline V gives CDR1 MNHEY, CDR2 SVGAGI. The CDR3 has 14 amino acids. The CDR3: CASKKGQGREKLFF. DNA for the CDR3: TGTGCCAGCAAGAAGGGACAGGGAAGGGAAAAACTGTTTTTT.

The genes are TRBV9 and TRBJ1-1; TRBD1 matches at 9 bases. The CDR3 contains 19 residues. With 1 base clipped from V and 0 bases from J, the junction kept 13 bases outside the gene matches. Germline CDR1 reads SGDLS; CDR2 reads YYNGEE. The CDR3 reads CASSVLGKLTGGLNTEAFF. The CDR3 nucleotides read TGTGCCAGCAGCGTATTGGGGAAATTGACAGGGGGTTTGAACACTGAAGCTTTCTTT.

As DNA, the CDR3 is TGTGCCAGCAGCTCAAGCCCCGGGGGTCTCCTCGAAGCTTTCTTT. Its translation is CASSSSPGGLLEAFF. The rearrangement joins TRBV5-4 to TRBJ1-1, with D perhaps TRBD1 (5 bases). Between the trimmed V and J ends, which lost 3 bases and 8 bases, there was a span of 20 bases. Germline CDR1 and CDR2: SGHNT and YYREEE (reference sequence). The CDR3 consists of 15 residues.

The V and J genes are TRBV9 and TRBJ1-6, with TRBD1 as a possible D gene (5 bases). This CDR3 region has 15 residues. Per the germline V gene, CDR1 is SGDLS and CDR2 is YYNGEE. V lost 0 bases, J lost 7 bases, and 11 bases lay in between. The CDR3 sequence is CASSVAWQGNSPLHF. The CDR3 nucleotides are TGTGCCAGCAGCGTAGCTTGGCAGGGAAATTCACCCCTCCACTTT.

The chain couples TRBV2 to TRBJ1-3; no clear D. Trimming removed 7 bases at V and 0 bases at J, with 13 bases between. The germline V gene has CDR1 SNHLY and CDR2 FYNNEI. The CDR3 is made up of 15 amino acids. The CDR3 here is CASTLDRPSGNTIYF. The CDR3 nucleotides read TGTGCCAGCACCCTGGACCGACCCTCTGGAAACACCATATATTTT. The variable domain in full, with the rest retrieved from reference TRBV2 and TRBJ1-3, is EPEVTQTPSHQVTQMGQEVILRCVPISNHLYFYWYRQILGQKVEFLVSFYNNEISEKSEIFDDQFSVERPDGSNFTLKIRSTKLEDSAMYFCASTLDRPSGNTIYFGEGSWLTVV.

The chain has TRBV19 and TRBJ2-7; TRBD1 matches at 7 bases. The junction had 12 bases not matched to a gene; V was cut back by 6 bases and J by 4 bases. The CDR3 totals 15 residues. Germline V gene data show CDR1 as LNHDA and CDR2 as SQIVND (reference sequence). Written as DNA, the CDR3 is TGTGCCAGTAGATCTCAGGGACAGAACATTTACGAGCAGTACTTC. Translated, it gives CASRSQGQNIYEQYF.

This sequence joins TRBV30 and TRBJ1-4; D is possibly TRBD1 (5 bases). V was shortened by 5 bases and J by 0 bases, with 13 bases between the two germline ends. The germline V gene encodes CDR1 GTSNPN and CDR2 SVGIG (reference sequence). This CDR3 contains 15 residues. This CDR3 is CAWGGDSTTNEKLFF. CDR3 in DNA: TGTGCCTGGGGGGGGGACTCTACAACTAATGAAAAACTGTTTTTT.

The chain couples TRBV5-1 to TRBJ2-2, with D unclear. The CDR3 sequence is 18 residues long. Germline V gene sequence: CDR1 SGHRS, CDR2 YFSETQ. Trimming stripped 0 bases from V and 0 bases from J, with 15 bases between. The CDR3 spells CASSLVTRLMANTGELFF. DNA for the CDR3: TGCGCCAGCAGCTTGGTCACCCGATTGATGGCGAACACCGGGGAGCTGTTTTTT.

The V gene is TRBV6-6, the J gene TRBJ1-3; D perhaps matches TRBD1 (6 bases). Germline lookup yields CDR1 MNHNY and CDR2 SVGAGI (reference sequence). V gave up 2 bases and J gave up 2 bases, with 10 bases separating them. The CDR3 totals 15 residues. The CDR3 sequence is CASSYGGGTGNTIYF. In DNA form, the CDR3 reads TGTGCCAGCAGTTACGGAGGGGGTACTGGAAACACCATATATTTT.

This chain joins TRBV7-2 and TRBJ2-1, with 12 nucleotides matching TRBD2. This CDR3 spans 15 amino acids. J lost 5 bases, V lost 5 bases, and 4 bases had no gene match. The germline gives CDR1 SGHTA, CDR2 FQGNSA. The CDR3 region is CASSKLAGGNNEQFF. The CDR3 DNA reads as TGTGCCAGCAGCAAACTAGCGGGGGGAAACAATGAGCAGTTCTTC. Drawing the rest from reference TRBV7-2 and TRBJ2-1, the complete variable domain is GAGVSQSPSNKVTEKGKDVELRCDPISGHTALYWYRQSLGQGLEFLIYFQGNSAPDKSGLPSDRFSAERTGGSVSTLTIQRTQQEDSAVYLCASSKLAGGNNEQFFGPGTRLTVL.

The chain is built from TRBV6-6 and TRBJ2-3; TRBD2 aligns across 7 bases. Germline CDR1 reads MNHNY; CDR2 reads SVGAGI (reference sequence). Unmatched junction bases numbered 12, after V lost 5 bases and J lost 4 bases. The CDR3 extends over 16 amino acids. The DNA for the CDR3 is TGTGCCAGCAGTCCGTCCCGCACGGGGGGATCAGATACGCAGTATTTT. Encoded protein: CASSPSRTGGSDTQYF.

This rearrangement joins TRBV2 to TRBJ2-4, with 11 nucleotides matching TRBD2. Germline V gene sequence: CDR1 SNHLY, CDR2 FYNNEI. The CDR3 covers 15 residues. With 5 bases clipped from V and 6 bases from J, the junction kept 6 bases outside the gene matches. The CDR3 spells CASSLNGLAGNIQYF. CDR3 sequence (DNA): TGTGCCAGCAGTTTGAATGGACTAGCGGGAAACATTCAGTACTTC. The variable domain in full, with the rest retrieved from reference TRBV2 and TRBJ2-4, is EPEVTQTPSHQVTQMGQEVILRCVPISNHLYFYWYRQILGQKVEFLVSFYNNEISEKSEIFDDQFSVERPDGSNFTLKIRSTKLEDSAMYFCASSLNGLAGNIQYFGAGTRLSVL.

This rearrangement joins TRBV27 to TRBJ2-7; 8 nucleotides align to TRBD1. Per germline, CDR1 MNHEY and CDR2 SMNVEV (reference sequence). The CDR3 is 13 amino acids. The ends lost 10 bases at V and 3 bases at J; junction bases unmatched: 8. The CDR3 reads CATPSTGGYEQYF. In nucleotides, the CDR3 is TGTGCCACCCCAAGTACAGGGGGCTACGAGCAGTACTTC.

A few counts support this clone. The gene calls are TRBV27 and TRBJ1-1; no definite D call. Trimming cost V 2 bases and J 5 bases, with 9 bases left between them. The CDR3 length is 13 residues. Germline V CDR1 and CDR2: MNHEY, SMNVEV (reference sequence). The CDR3 protein is CASSLGRGTEAFF. The CDR3 DNA sequence: TGTGCCAGCAGTTTAGGGCGAGGGACTGAAGCTTTCTTT.